This T cell receptor (beta chain) was profiled in a study of neurological immune-mediated disorders. There are many counts of this clonotype. Its cognate antigen is unknown. Time point indicated: longitudinal time-point 1 (baseline). Healthy controls consisted of blood bank volunteers in Maryland, USA. V lost 4 bases to trimming and J lost 5 bases; unmatched junction nucleotides: 6. Germline-derived CDR1 and CDR2 are MDHEN and SYDVKM. This CDR3 comprises 14 residues. 5'RACE generated cDNA with 10-nucleotide random UMIs. Over 190 million TCR-beta sequences from 15-18 subjects were obtained in each sequencing run. MiXCR, run by TCRdb on the 5' RACE reads, gives a single entry per CDR3 protein. The data contain under 90,000 distinct CDR3 sequences, more than 8.5% of them singletons. General study findings and limits: Patients with HTLV-1-associated myelopathy showed the most TCR clonal expansion. Those with multiple sclerosis showed the least, falling below healthy controls.

The sample comprised PBMCs. The V gene is TRBV28, the J gene TRBJ2-5, with 8 bases fitting TRBD1. The receptor comes from a man aged 25-45 years in good health. For the CDR3, the DNA is TGTGCCAGCAGTTCCTCAGGGGGCCAGGAGACCCAGTACTTC. It encodes CASSSSGGQETQYF. The full variable domain, its missing parts supplied by reference TRBV28 and TRBJ2-5, is DVKVTQSSRYLVKRTGEKVFLECVQDMDHENMFWYRQDPGLGLRLIYFSYDVKMKEKGDIPEGYSVSREKKERFSLILESASTNQTSMYLCASSSSGGQETQYFGPGTRLLVL.